One and the same sample provided the 30 T cell receptor beta chains below, sequenced in a study of Graves' ophthalmopathy and Graves' hyperthyroidism. As the template, RNA transcripts were used to amplify TCR beta CDR3 regions. RT-PCR was first run with HTBI primers, then multiplex PCR in a second round. TCRdb independently ran MiXCR on the multiplex PCR reads; one entry per CDR3 protein. The table lists roughly 1.1 million distinct CDR3 sequences, 36% of them singletons. The sample consisted of peripheral blood or thyroid tissue (not recorded which). The receptor set was obtained from an adult man with Graves' hyperthyroidism.

The chain uses TRBV15 and TRBJ2-7; 8 positions match TRBD1. The V gene's germline CDR1 is LNHNV and CDR2 YYDKDF (reference sequence). The J segment lost 5 bases and the V segment lost 3 bases, leaving 9 bases of the junction unmatched. This CDR3 comprises 15 residues. The CDR3 DNA is TGTGCCACCAGCAGCCATAGGACAGGGTTTCACGAGCAGTACTTC. Translated: CATSSHRTGFHEQYF.

A few counts support this clonotype. V gene TRBV6-5 combines with J gene TRBJ2-2, with D hard to call. The V gene's germline CDR1 is MNHEY and CDR2 SVGAGI. V was pared by 3 bases and J by 5 bases, with 7 bases between. The CDR3 is 13 amino acids. The CDR3 DNA reads as TGTGCCAGCAGTTATTTCCTAACCGGGGAGCTGTTTTTT. This sequence encodes CASSYFLTGELFF.

This clonotype has more than one count but fewer than ten. This chain links TRBV19 with TRBJ1-4, with TRBD1 matching over 8 bases. The J segment lost 8 bases and the V segment lost 3 bases, leaving 5 bases of the junction unmatched. Germline V gene lookup returns CDR1 LNHDA and CDR2 SQIVND (reference sequence). This CDR3 contains 14 residues. The CDR3 loop is CASSISGDREKLFF. CDR3 nucleotides: TGTGCCAGTAGTATCTCGGGGGACAGGGAAAAACTGTTTTTT.

For this clonotype: A much more abundant neighbour one base away suggests this may be a read error. The chain combines TRBV7-9 with TRBJ1-3, with 8 nucleotides matching TRBD1. Germline loops: CDR1 SEHNR, CDR2 FQNEAQ (reference sequence). CDR3 length: 16 amino acids. CDR3 loop: CASSPDRENSGNTTYF. CDR3 nucleotide sequence: TGTGCCAGCAGTCCGGACAGGGAAAACTCTGGAAACACCACATATTTT.

The chain has TRBV2 and TRBJ2-3; D ambiguous. Germline values: CDR1 SNHLY, CDR2 FYNNEI. V shed 5 bases and J shed 0 bases, with 12 bases lying between them. CDR3 length: 15 residues. For the CDR3, the DNA is TGTGCCAGCAGTTCGGCAGGTCCTAGCACAGATACGCAGTATTTT. Translation: CASSSAGPSTDTQYF.

The chain is built from TRBV14 and TRBJ2-5; D perhaps matches TRBD2 (7 bases). In germline, CDR1 is SGHDN, CDR2 FVKESK. Trimming shortened V by 1 base and J by 4 bases, and 13 bases separated the two germline ends. The CDR3 spans 15 residues. CDR3 DNA sequence: TGTGCCAGCAGCCAAGTGCGGGGGCGCGGAGAGACCCAGTACTTC. Amino acid sequence: CASSQVRGRGETQYF.

In its sample, this clonotype was seen a few times. The chain recombines TRBV6-6 with TRBJ2-5, with 8 bases lining up with TRBD2. The V and J ends lost 7 bases and 5 bases, in that order; junction bases with no gene match: 9. The CDR3 sequence is 14 residues long. Germline CDR1 reads MNHNY; CDR2 reads SVGAGI (reference sequence). The CDR3 sequence: CASTGAGGGETQYF. CDR3 coding DNA: TGTGCCAGCACTGGGGCGGGAGGCGGGGAGACCCAGTACTTC.

The chain links TRBV20-1 to TRBJ2-5; weak D call: TRBD1 (6 bases). The V end lost 4 bases, the J end lost 5 bases, and 14 bases lay between the germline ends. Germline V gene data show CDR1 as DFQATT and CDR2 as SNEGSKA (reference sequence). CDR3 length equals 13 residues. CDR3 coding DNA: TGCAGTGCTACTGGGGGCGCTGGGGAGACCCAGTACTTC. It translates to CSATGGAGETQYF.

J is TRBJ2-7 and V is TRBV13, with 7 bases that match TRBD1. The CDR3 has 14 residues. The germline gives CDR1 PRHDT, CDR2 FYEKMQ (reference sequence). V shed 5 bases, J shed 3 bases, and the junction held 7 bases outside the gene matches. In DNA form, the CDR3 reads TGTGCCAGCAGCCCCCGGGACAGATACTACGAGCAGTACTTC. Its protein is CASSPRDRYYEQYF.

There are many counts of this clonotype. The chain links TRBV5-1 to TRBJ2-7; TRBD1 matches 8 bases. The germline gives CDR1 SGHRS, CDR2 YFSETQ. The CDR3 has 13 residues. V shed 4 bases and J 7 bases; nucleotides not matched to a gene: 7. CDR3 nucleotides: TGCGCCAGCAGCCGCAGAACAGGGGGGGAGCAGTACTTC. Its protein is CASSRRTGGEQYF.

The chain links TRBV11-2 to TRBJ2-7, with 9 bases aligning to TRBD2. Germline V gene data show CDR1 as SGHAT and CDR2 as FQNNGV. The V and J ends lost 5 bases and 1 base, in that order; junction bases with no gene match: 9. The CDR3 is made up of 16 amino acids. The CDR3 coding sequence is TGTGCCAGCAGCCGAATTAGTAGCGGGAGTTCCTACGAGCAGTACTTC. Its translation: CASSRISSGSSYEQYF.

The table lists this clonotype with many counts. V and J are TRBV11-2 and TRBJ2-2; the D gene is possibly TRBD1 (6 bases). The CDR3 sequence is 15 residues long. The V gene's germline CDR1 is SGHAT and CDR2 FQNNGV. The V end lost 0 bases, the J end lost 13 bases, and 18 bases lay between the germline ends. CDR3 protein: CASSLEFGGQHSLFF. CDR3 nucleotide sequence: TGTGCCAGCAGCTTAGAGTTCGGCGGACAGCACTCGCTGTTTTTT.

This clonotype was seen ten or more times. The DNA for the CDR3 is TGCGCCAGCATGGGCGAGCAGTACTTC. Its protein is CASMGEQYF. The genes are TRBV10-1 and TRBJ2-7; D remains unclear. Germline-derived CDR1 and CDR2 are WNHNN and SYGVQD (reference sequence). This CDR3 has 9 amino acids. The V end was cut by 7 bases, the J end by 6 bases, with 4 bases between.

In this sample, this clonotype turned up a few times. The V and J genes are TRBV24-1 and TRBJ2-5, with 9 bases aligning to TRBD1. Germline trimming cut 7 bases from V and 5 bases from J; bases unmatched to any gene: 10. This CDR3 contains 15 residues. Germline V gene lookup returns CDR1 KGHDR and CDR2 SFDVKD. The CDR3 loop is CATSSRDRERETQYF. The CDR3 bases are TGTGCCACCAGCAGCCGGGACAGGGAGAGGGAGACCCAGTACTTC.

This clonotype has at least ten counts. The J gene is TRBJ2-6, the V gene TRBV12-3 or TRBV12-4; D is uncertain. This CDR3 comprises 16 residues. V lost 6 bases and J 0 bases, leaving 12 bases between the germline ends. Here the CDR3 DNA reads TGTGCCAGCAGAACCGGACCGCGCTCTGGGGCCAACGTCCTGACTTTC. This sequence encodes CASRTGPRSGANVLTF.

This clonotype came up a few times. The rearrangement joins TRBV7-8 to TRBJ1-2; D is unclear. The CDR3 has 12 residues. Germline V gene sequence: CDR1 SGHVS, CDR2 FQNEAQ. Trimming pared 3 bases from V and 9 bases from J, leaving 11 bases between. The CDR3 sequence is CASSFGPESYTF. In nucleotides, the CDR3 is TGTGCCAGCAGCTTTGGACCGGAAAGCTACACCTTC.

The rearrangement links TRBV7-8 to TRBJ2-7; 7 positions agree with TRBD1. This CDR3 comprises 14 residues. The germline V gene has CDR1 SGHVS and CDR2 FQNEAQ. Germline trimming cut 7 bases from V and 3 bases from J; bases unmatched to any gene: 9. CDR3 residues: CASTPDRAYYEQYF. The CDR3 nucleotides read TGTGCCAGCACCCCCGACAGGGCCTACTACGAGCAGTACTTC.

The chain uses TRBV4-2 and TRBJ1-2; no clear D gene. CDR1 is LGHNA and CDR2 is YNFKEQ in the germline V gene. V dropped 1 base and J dropped 2 bases, with 11 bases sitting between them. This CDR3 is 15 amino acids long. This CDR3 is CASSQVMGSNYGYTF. The CDR3 coding sequence is TGTGCCAGCAGCCAAGTCATGGGATCGAACTATGGCTACACCTTC.

In its sample, this clonotype was seen many times. The V and J genes are TRBV2 and TRBJ1-4, with D maybe TRBD1 (5 bases). Germline loops: CDR1 SNHLY, CDR2 FYNNEI. This CDR3 has 11 amino acids. Trimming took off 6 bases at V and 9 bases at J, with 8 bases between the two ends. DNA of the CDR3: TGTGCCAGCAGACAGGAACAAAAACTGTTTTTT. Protein product: CASRQEQKLFF.

The J gene is TRBJ1-2, the V gene TRBV7-9; 7 bases match TRBD1. Germline CDR1 SEHNR, CDR2 FQNEAQ (reference sequence). J gave up 4 bases and V 6 bases, and 8 bases lay outside the gene matches. This CDR3 is 14 amino acids long. CDR3 in DNA: TGTGCCAGCAGACAGACAGGGAGCGGCTATGGCTACACCTTC. It specifies CASRQTGSGYGYTF.

This clonotype has more than one count but fewer than ten. The genes are TRBV5-6 and TRBJ1-5, with 10 nucleotides matching TRBD1. The CDR3 runs 15 residues. Germline CDR1 SGHDT, CDR2 YYEEEE. J was trimmed by 5 bases and V by 4 bases; bases with no gene match: 6. The CDR3 is CASSKTGTGDQPQHF. The CDR3 DNA reads TGTGCCAGCAGCAAGACCGGGACAGGGGATCAGCCCCAGCATTTT. Filled out from reference TRBV5-6 and TRBJ1-5, the complete variable domain reads DAGVTQSPTHLIKTRGQQVTLRCSPKSGHDTVSWYQQALGQGPQFIFQYYEEEERQRGNFPDRFSGHQFPNYSSELNVNALLLGDSALYLCASSKTGTGDQPQHFGDGTRLSIL.

The chain couples TRBV6-6 to TRBJ1-5, with 8 bases that match TRBD1. The CDR3 spans 16 residues. The germline CDR1 and CDR2 sequences are MNHNY and SVGAGI (reference sequence). V shed 0 bases and J 3 bases; nucleotides not matched to a gene: 4. The CDR3 bases are TGTGCCAGCAGTTACTCCGGGACAGGAGTCAATCAGCCCCAGCATTTT. Protein product: CASSYSGTGVNQPQHF.

This clonotype has at least ten counts. The chain carries TRBV24-1 and TRBJ1-1; tentatively, D is TRBD1 (5 bases). Looked up from germline, CDR1 is KGHDR and CDR2 is SFDVKD. V was cut by 7 bases and J by 2 bases, with 16 bases left in between. The CDR3 is 15 amino acids. The CDR3 nucleotides are TGTGCCACCAGGGCCGCTACGGGGGTAAACACTGAAGCTTTCTTT. Its protein product is CATRAATGVNTEAFF.

This clonotype was detected many times. The chain combines TRBV7-2 with TRBJ1-5, with D perhaps TRBD1 (6 bases). Germline CDR1 is SGHTA and CDR2 is FQGNSA. V gave up 2 bases and J gave up 5 bases, with 13 bases separating them. The CDR3 is 15 residues long. CDR3 protein: CASSLFFGGHQPQHF. The CDR3 DNA reads as TGTGCCAGCAGCTTATTTTTCGGGGGCCATCAGCCCCAGCATTTT.

This clonotype showed up just a few times. V and J are TRBV25-1 and TRBJ2-5; TRBD2 aligns across 10 bases. Germline V gene data show CDR1 as MGHDK and CDR2 as SYGVNS. The CDR3 consists of 16 residues. The ends lost 2 bases at V and 3 bases at J; junction bases unmatched: 6. CDR3 coding DNA: TGTGCCAGCAGTGAAAGGGCTAGCGGGAGTGAAGAGACCCAGTACTTC. The encoded protein is CASSERASGSEETQYF.

This clonotype was seen at least ten times. The J gene is TRBJ2-7, the V gene TRBV7-2; TRBD1 might be the D (5 bases). The V gene's germline CDR1 is SGHTA and CDR2 FQGNSA. This CDR3 is built from 14 residues. V was pared by 4 bases and J by 2 bases, with 12 bases between. CDR3 sequence: CASSWTDNTYEQYF. The CDR3 DNA follows: TGTGCCAGCAGCTGGACGGACAATACCTACGAGCAGTACTTC.

In this sample, this clonotype turned up many times. The chain couples TRBV29-1 to TRBJ1-1; 7 bases agree with TRBD1. CDR1 is SQVTM, CDR2 ANQGSEA, per germline. CDR3 size: 12 residues. V lost 5 bases, J lost 6 bases, and 6 bases stayed unmatched. The CDR3 bases are TGCAGCGTTTTACAGGGGCTCGCTGAAGCTTTCTTT. Protein sequence: CSVLQGLAEAFF.

The sample holds many counts of this clonotype. The chain employs TRBV19 and TRBJ1-5; no clear D. Per the germline V gene, CDR1 is LNHDA and CDR2 is SQIVND (reference sequence). The CDR3 totals 13 residues. Trimming stripped 0 bases from V and 5 bases from J, with 5 bases between. CDR3 amino acids: CASSIDSYQPQHF. CDR3 in DNA: TGTGCCAGTAGTATAGACAGCTATCAGCCCCAGCATTTT. Variable domain in full (rest from reference TRBV19 and TRBJ1-5): DGGITQSPKYLFRKEGQNVTLSCEQNLNHDAMYWYRQDPGQGLRLIYYSQIVNDFQKGDIAEGYSVSREKKESFPLTVTSAQKNPTAFYLCASSIDSYQPQHFGDGTRLSIL.

The V and J genes are TRBV6-4 and TRBJ2-2; TRBD2 is a possible D gene (5 bases). Germline CDR1 is MRHNA and CDR2 is SNTAGT. This CDR3 spans 14 amino acids. Trimming removed 3 bases from V and 4 bases from J, with 9 bases in between. The CDR3 is CASSEDLGTGELFF. The CDR3 DNA follows: TGTGCCAGCAGTGAGGACTTGGGCACCGGGGAGCTGTTTTTT.

This chain connects TRBV7-2 to TRBJ2-7; D is unresolved. Germline V gene lookup returns CDR1 SGHTA and CDR2 FQGNSA. Trimming removed 6 bases from V and 7 bases from J, with 10 bases in between. This CDR3 region has 11 residues. The CDR3 sequence is CASSPMGEQYF. The CDR3 bases are TGTGCCAGCAGTCCCATGGGGGAGCAGTACTTC. Variable domain in full (rest from reference TRBV7-2 and TRBJ2-7): GAGVSQSPSNKVTEKGKDVELRCDPISGHTALYWYRQSLGQGLEFLIYFQGNSAPDKSGLPSDRFSAERTGGSVSTLTIQRTQQEDSAVYLCASSPMGEQYFGPGTRLTVT.